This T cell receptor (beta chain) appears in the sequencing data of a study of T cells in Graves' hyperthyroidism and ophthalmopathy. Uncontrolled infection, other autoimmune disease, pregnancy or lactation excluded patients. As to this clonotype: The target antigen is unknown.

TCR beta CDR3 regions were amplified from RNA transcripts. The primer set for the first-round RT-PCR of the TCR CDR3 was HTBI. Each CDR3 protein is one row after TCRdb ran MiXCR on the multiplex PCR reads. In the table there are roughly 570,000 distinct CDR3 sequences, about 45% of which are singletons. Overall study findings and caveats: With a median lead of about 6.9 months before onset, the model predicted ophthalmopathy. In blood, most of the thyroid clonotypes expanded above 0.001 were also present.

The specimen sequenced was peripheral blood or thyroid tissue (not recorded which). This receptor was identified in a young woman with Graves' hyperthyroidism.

This CDR3 reads CASSVDLKSEKLFF. The DNA for the CDR3 is TGTGCCAGCAGCGTAGACTTAAAATCAGAAAAACTGTTTTTT. The rearrangement joins TRBV9 to TRBJ1-4; D gene uncertain. The CDR3 length is 14 residues. Germline V gives CDR1 SGDLS, CDR2 YYNGEE. The V end lost 0 bases, the J end lost 8 bases, and 11 bases lay between the germline ends. Supplemented by reference TRBV9 and TRBJ1-4, the full variable domain reads DSGVTQTPKHLITATGQRVTLRCSPRSGDLSVYWYQQSLDQGLQFLIQYYNGEERAKGNILERFSAQQFPDLHSELNLSSLELGDSALYFCASSVDLKSEKLFFGSGTQLSVL.